This T cell receptor (beta chain) was identified in a study of cytomegalovirus exposure and HLA in healthy donors (dated 2017 in TCRdb). With respect to the entire study: According to an earlier analysis of 587 of the donors, about 179 million T cells yielded over 100 million unique TCR beta sequences and 276 Gb of sequence data. Approximately 310 gigabases of sequencing data and roughly 90 million unique TCR sequences were included in an early release covering 550 to 650 HLA-typed donors. Of the 398 genotyped donors, over 65% fell in the genetic ancestry cluster associated with self-reported Caucasian donors. The study was designed to test whether signatures of past pathogen exposure could be identified by cataloging public T cell receptors. The study used immunosequencing to profile the T cell repertoires of approximately 630 subjects and linked those repertoires to cytomegalovirus serostatus. Besides the first cohort of more than 650 subjects, a separate validation cohort made up of roughly 120 different subjects was used. To predict cytomegalovirus infection status, the study brought together high-throughput TCR immunosequencing, statistical association of individual TCRs with disease status, and machine learning. A later analysis re-examined previously published TCR beta repertoires from around 670 donors and added high-resolution HLA genotyping to investigate patterns of TCR occurrence. Rather than drawing on any new phenotypic data, the later analysis identified candidate immune exposures from TCR beta sequences and the way those sequences occurred across donors. An earlier analysis of 587 of the donors applied high-throughput TCR beta sequencing to assess whether each TCR beta V gene segment acted as functional or pseudogenic. Donor age, sex, ethnicity and CMV serostatus were compiled alongside the repertoire data. In a later genetic analysis, genome-wide SNP genotypes for 398 of the 666 donors were used, and that subset was treated as a discovery cohort. All discovery cohort repertoires had been generated using a single sequencing platform. Class I and class II HLA loci were covered by the typing at four-digit resolution. The number of typed donors differed by locus: about 629-630 for A, B, C, DRB1 and DQB1; approximately 520 for DQA1; around 580 for DPA1; and around 450 for DPB1. Roughly 5 DR-DQ haplotypes were handled as single units for association and clustering, since linkage in the cohort was strong. Among about 400 genotyped donors of the cohort, an average of roughly 230,000 unique TCR beta nucleotide sequences was sequenced per donor, of which roughly 17% were non-productive. The research as a whole found: It was suggested by the authors that the approach could potentially be generalized to other disease states and immunological phenotypes. The only immune exposure information available for the cohort was CMV serostatus. A later analysis found that most CMV-associated TCR beta chains appeared HLA-restricted, with HLA associations seemingly driven largely by CMV exposure. Correlated functional status among segregating V segments might be attributable to linkage disequilibrium, but an unknown experimental factor could not be ruled out. Roughly uniform sequencing depth across donors was assumed in presence/absence analyses, although this assumption may not hold. An association between a missense DCLRE1C variant and V-gene and J-gene trimming of TCR beta chains was found in a later genetic analysis and replicated in an independent cohort. In a later analysis, several top co-occurrence clusters were reported to appear linked to parvovirus B19, influenza, CMV and Epstein-Barr virus. While some public TCRs were present in many individuals, most TCR sequences turned up only very rarely across donors. The sequencing pipeline was judged likely to have produced a cluster of highly shared sequence variants as a technical artifact. This cohort had only TCR beta chains sequenced, and the lack of alpha or paired-chain data limited which features could be detected. In the study, about 150 TCR beta chains were listed as associated with cytomegalovirus. Strong co-occurrence of HLA alleles, especially DR and DQ, made assigning TCR associations to individual alleles difficult. The classifier was reported to diagnose cytomegalovirus status with high specificity and sensitivity in both the original cohort and the validation cohort. In a later analysis, HLA-associated TCR beta chains showed more clonal expansion and lower generation probabilities than non-associated chains that were equally common. In a later analysis, 15,000 to 20,000 TCR beta sequences were associated with specific HLA alleles at a false discovery rate of 0.05. The 87-base-pair reads could not distinguish some IMGT-functional V segments, including TRBV6-2 and TRBV6-3, so those segments were excluded. Because HLA typing was missing for some donors at each locus, association tests included only the typed subset. In a later genetic analysis, fewer N-insertions in productive TCRs were reported among donors in an Asian-associated ancestry cluster than the roughly 700-donor mean. In vitro tests confirmed that a few of the cytomegalovirus-associated TCR beta chains recognize cytomegalovirus antigens. Over 15 rarely observed V segments, including chromosome 9 orphons, were excluded from the earlier analysis of a few hundred of the donors because counts were too low. According to a later analysis, TCR association rates differed among HLA loci, with DRB1 alleles showing the most associated TCRs and HLA-C alleles showing the fewest. A further reported finding was that TCR beta sequences accurately predicted the HLA-A and HLA-B alleles for most subjects in the first cohort. In an earlier analysis of under 600 of the donors, most TCR beta V segments were observed in productive rearrangements about 87% or about 30% of the time, broadly matching IMGT annotations.

At the junction V is shortened by 5 bases and J by 3 bases; bases outside the gene matches: 8. The CDR3 runs 15 residues from the cysteine to the phenylalanine. Only the CDR3 DNA stays, 45 bases, in frame from base 1. CDR1 is given as MNHNS and CDR2 as SASEGT, both from the germline V gene. Library method: the immunoSEQ multiplex PCR assay. For the multiplex PCR, a mixture combining 60 forward primers for TCR Vbeta segments and 13 reverse primers for TCR Jbeta segments was used. A multiplex PCR assay on genomic DNA amplified the CDR3 region of rearranged TCR beta genes. On the Illumina HiSeq System, the amplified TCR beta libraries were sequenced as 87-base-pair reads. As for how the authors treated the data: In a later analysis, some 80 million unique TCR beta chains were counted across the 500 to 700 repertoires, and around 10 million of these chains were shared by at least two donors. Raw reads were error-corrected and collapsed into unique sequences with a nearest-neighbor algorithm that merged closely related sequences to remove PCR and sequencing errors. Alignment of CDR3 sequences to IMGT reference sequences was used to assign V, D and J gene segments. For a sequence to be retained, a match of at least six nucleotides was required to both a V gene segment and a J gene segment. Rearrangements were called productive when the CDR3 lacked stop codons and stayed in frame with V and J; all others were non-productive. CDR3 was defined according to IMGT convention as the region running from the second conserved V-encoded cysteine to the conserved J-encoded phenylalanine. The earlier analysis of a few hundred of the donors excluded any sequence lacking an unambiguous match to a single V gene segment. In an earlier analysis of around 590 of the donors, a V segment was called functional when productive rearrangements were above 56.7%, and segregating when the standard deviation between donors exceeded 5%. A statistical classification framework was built to diagnose cytomegalovirus status from the catalog of TCR beta chain sequences. In a later analysis, TCR nucleotide sequences were compared against IMGT/GENE-DB human TR gene sequences so that V and J genes could be assigned. A later analysis assigned CDR3 sequences and most-parsimonious VDJ recombination scenarios with the TCRdist pipeline. In a later analysis, each TCR beta chain was defined by its CDR3 amino acid sequence together with its V-gene family, and reads without a unique V-gene family were excluded. A later analysis removed 592 highly shared, low-generation-probability nucleotide sequences to deal with suspected cross-contamination and a sequencing artifact. A later analysis calculated a clonal expansion index for each public chain from normalized within-repertoire ranks of inferred template counts. In a later analysis, generation probabilities were computed using a VDJ recombination model fitted to out-of-frame rearrangements, and the results were checked against IGoR. In a later analysis, TCR-TCR, TCR-HLA and TCR-CMV co-occurrence was scored with hypergeometric tests, and a repertoire-size bias correction was applied to TCR pairs. A later analysis estimated false discovery rates by permuting HLA or CMV assignments 20 times. In a later analysis, co-occurring TCRs were grouped with DBSCAN, and TCRdist sequence similarity was added when clustering was performed within HLA-allele-positive subsets. For co-occurrence clustering, repertoires with fewer than 30,000 or more than 120,000 public chains were excluded, along with a handful of repertoires with anomalous nucleotide sharing. TCRdb took over this immuneACCESS table, retaining in-frame rearrangements with V and J assigned. Such tables are incomplete; in checked studies, under half of the missing clones stem from an unresolved V gene, and the remainder is unexplained. V and J calls and clone size are as listed in that table; D and trimming were resolved from the DNA. Recorded for this sample are roughly 120,000 clones; about 68% of them occurred a single time. The top ten clones comprise roughly 4.2% of the sample.

The cohort consisted of approximately 690 healthy bone marrow donors. Cohort members were all nominally healthy when sampled, although unrecorded immune exposures were likely present. The donor tested CMV seropositive, placing the donor among the 290 or so seropositive members of the cohort. Every donor gave a peripheral blood sample, and the peripheral blood mononuclear cells from that sample were used for TCR beta sequencing. The Qiagen DNeasy Blood Extraction Kit was used to extract genomic DNA from the blood cell samples. For this clone: Its specific antigen is unknown. It has no much larger one-base neighbor in the sample; base qualities were not kept.

This chain joins TRBV6-1 to TRBJ1-1; 8 central bases correspond to TRBD1. Sequencing used PBMCs. The TCR comes from a woman in her thirties or forties in good health and CMV-seropositive. The CDR3 sequence is CASSPRVQGDTEAFF. Read as DNA, the sequence is TGTGCCAGCAGTCCAAGGGTACAGGGGGACACTGAAGCTTTCTTT.